This TCR beta chain emerged from a study of T cell repertoires in cytomegalovirus infection. Study at large: CMV epitopes that were recently identified and HLA-C-restricted were used alongside well-studied HLA-B-restricted ones.

In its sample, this clonotype was seen a few times. Its antigen is currently unknown. TCRdb processed the reads anew with MiXCR; each CDR3 protein has one entry. Of around 900,000 distinct CDR3 sequences listed, approximately 30% are singletons. Findings of the study overall: CMV carriers with the relevant HLA were identified by cumulative public TCR beta family frequency. Clonotype analysis showed dominance of the ex vivo response by HLA-C-restricted CMV-specific TCR beta clonotypes.

Germline CDR1 is MNHEY and CDR2 is SVGAGI. The trim removed 6 bases at V and 10 bases at J, leaving 6 bases unmatched. This CDR3 is built from 12 residues. V and J are TRBV6-5 and TRBJ2-1; TRBD2 matches at 7 bases. This receptor was identified in a human donor in good health (CMV status not recorded). Some clones in this sample may be carry-over from other donors' samples. The material was cultured CD8+ T cells from PBMCs, obtained from culture after CMV antigen stimulation. CDR3 amino acids: CASRNGGMEQFF. The CDR3 DNA sequence: TGTGCCAGCAGAAACGGGGGGATGGAGCAGTTCTTC.